Below, 25 T cell receptor beta chains from the same sample are listed, as sequenced in a study of blood T cell repertoires in COVID-19. Clones were read by immunoSEQ multiplex PCR, and TCRdb kept only the in-frame ones, dropping some. Of about 230,000 clones listed, approximately 84% were seen once; the top ten hold 11%. Source material: peripheral blood. These receptors were collected from a man in his fifties with COVID-19, enrolled during active disease.

The rearrangement links TRBV29-1 to TRBJ2-7; 7 bases are shared with TRBD1. This CDR3 has 14 residues. Germline CDR1 SQVTM, CDR2 ANQGSEA. V shed 3 bases, J shed 2 bases, and the junction held 7 bases outside the gene matches. This CDR3 is CSVDLGDRTYEQYF. The CDR3 DNA reads as TGCAGCGTTGACTTAGGGGACAGAACCTACGAGCAGTACTTC.

In its sample, this clone was seen a few times. The chain couples TRBV7-8 to TRBJ2-7, with 8 bases aligning to TRBD1. Unmatched junction bases numbered 11, after V lost 1 base and J lost 6 bases. Germline V gene data show CDR1 as SGHVS and CDR2 as FQNEAQ. The CDR3 extends over 16 amino acids. CDR3 residues: CASSLGGLMTGVEQYF. CDR3 in DNA: TGTGCCAGCAGCTTAGGGGGGTTAATGACAGGGGTCGAGCAGTACTTC.

This chain's CDR3 is CASSSWGLPHSYEQYF. The CDR3 nucleotides read TGTGCCAGTAGTAGCTGGGGACTACCACATTCCTACGAGCAGTACTTC. The chain is built from TRBV19 and TRBJ2-7, with 7 bases identical to TRBD2. From germline, CDR1 is LNHDA and CDR2 SQIVND (reference sequence). The CDR3 extends over 16 amino acids. With V trimmed by 4 bases and J by 1 base, 10 bases remained unmatched.

The rearrangement uses TRBV7-3 and TRBJ1-2; TRBD1 matches at 7 bases. Trimming removed 0 bases from V and 6 bases from J; junction bases left unmatched: 10. This CDR3 is built from 16 residues. In germline, CDR1 is SGHTA, CDR2 FQGTGA. The CDR3 nucleotides are TGTGCCAGCAGCTTAACGGGGACAGCCCAACCCAATGGCTACACCTTC. This codes for CASSLTGTAQPNGYTF.

This sequence joins TRBV2 and TRBJ1-6, with 7 bases aligning to TRBD1. The CDR3 runs to 14 residues. Trimming took 9 bases from V and 14 from J; bases not matched to a gene: 16. Germline CDR1 SNHLY, CDR2 FYNNEI. The DNA of the CDR3 is TGTGCCAGTACCCCGGGACAGCTTCCCTCTACCCTCCACTTT. Its translation: CASTPGQLPSTLHF.

The chain employs TRBV19 and TRBJ1-6; D unresolved. Germline lookup yields CDR1 LNHDA and CDR2 SQIVND (reference sequence). This CDR3 has 13 residues. With 5 bases removed from V and 7 bases from J, the gap between germline ends came to 9 bases. In DNA, the CDR3 is TGTGCCAGTAGTGACACGGGGAATTCACCCCTCCACTTT. This codes for CASSDTGNSPLHF.

The rearrangement joins TRBV5-3 to TRBJ2-7; TRBD2 might be the D (6 bases). TRBV5-3 belongs to the ORF category, with a function that is uncertain. The CDR3 sequence is 15 residues long. V lost 6 bases, J lost 6 bases, and 22 bases lay in between. CDR3 coding DNA: TGTGCCAGAACCAGGGCCGGGGGAGCTAGCTGCGAGCAGTACTTC. This encodes CARTRAGGASCEQYF.

The CDR3 DNA reads TGCGCCAGCAGCGAAAACCTAGCGGGAGGGGTGTACGAGCAGTACTTC. Protein: CASSENLAGGVYEQYF. The V call is TRBV5-1, the J call TRBJ2-7; 12 nucleotides align to TRBD2. This CDR3 has 16 residues. V gave up 4 bases and J gave up 4 bases; unmatched junction bases: 9. Per germline, CDR1 SGHRS and CDR2 YFSETQ.

The rearrangement uses TRBV9 and TRBJ2-2; perhaps TRBD2 as D (6 bases). The CDR3 has 16 residues. CDR1 and CDR2 (germline): SGDLS, YYNGEE. V lost 3 bases and J lost 5, with 17 bases in between. The CDR3 coding sequence is TGTGCCAGCAGCGGGAAGGGACTGGGTGGGACCGGGGAGCTGTTTTTT. Translation gives CASSGKGLGGTGELFF.

This rearrangement joins TRBV28 to TRBJ1-1; D not certain. V gave up 7 bases and J gave up 5 bases, with 8 bases separating them. Germline loops: CDR1 MDHEN, CDR2 SYDVKM. The CDR3 contains 11 residues. The CDR3 DNA reads TGTGCCAGCACCGCGCGGACTGAAGCTTTCTTT. Residues: CASTARTEAFF.

CDR3 coding DNA: TGTGCCAGCAGTTTCTGGTTGCGGGAAAAACTGTTTTTT. Amino acids: CASSFWLREKLFF. V and J are TRBV12-3 or TRBV12-4 and TRBJ1-4; D is unclear. This CDR3 has 13 residues. Trimming cost V 3 bases and J 8 bases, with 10 bases left between them.

The V call is TRBV28, the J call TRBJ2-7, with 7 bases matching TRBD2. The V segment lost 7 bases and the J segment 5 bases; nucleotides outside the gene matches: 11. The CDR3 totals 14 residues. The germline V gene has CDR1 MDHEN and CDR2 SYDVKM. This chain's CDR3 is CASTGGTEWDEQYF. The CDR3 DNA follows: TGTGCCAGCACCGGGGGGACCGAATGGGACGAGCAGTACTTC.

The chain is built from TRBV7-2 and TRBJ2-7, with D maybe TRBD2 (6 bases). The germline gives CDR1 SGHTA, CDR2 FQGNSA. This CDR3 has 15 amino acids. V lost 3 bases to trimming and J lost 4 bases, with 16 bases between them. The CDR3 here is CASSFHEGGGYEQYF. The DNA of the CDR3 is TGTGCCAGCAGCTTCCACGAGGGAGGTGGGTACGAGCAGTACTTC.

The genes are TRBV7-2 and TRBJ2-5, with D perhaps TRBD1 (5 bases). This CDR3 is built from 15 residues. From germline, CDR1 is SGHTA and CDR2 FQGNSA. The V and J ends lost 5 bases and 0 bases respectively, with 13 bases between them. This CDR3 is CASSPTVLYQETQYF. The DNA for the CDR3 is TGTGCCAGCAGCCCGACAGTCCTTTACCAAGAGACCCAGTACTTC.

J is TRBJ1-1 and V is TRBV7-9, with unresolved D. This CDR3 has 13 amino acids. Trimming took off 5 bases at V and 1 base at J, with 8 bases between the two ends. Per germline, CDR1 SEHNR and CDR2 FQNEAQ (reference sequence). As DNA, the CDR3 is TGTGCCAGCAGCGGAGGACCGAACACTGAAGCTTTCTTT. It encodes CASSGGPNTEAFF.

This clone has more than one count but fewer than ten. The CDR3 region is CASSLFKDRGNGYTF. The CDR3 nucleotides read TGTGCCAGCAGCTTATTTAAAGACAGGGGTAACGGCTACACCTTC. This chain uses TRBV7-9 with TRBJ1-2; 8 nucleotides match TRBD1. V shed 2 bases, J shed 8 bases, and the junction held 10 bases outside the gene matches. There are 15 residues in the CDR3. Germline assignment: CDR1 SEHNR and CDR2 FQNEAQ (reference sequence). Using reference TRBV7-9 and TRBJ1-2 for the parts outside the CDR3, the full variable domain is DTGVSQNPRHKITKRGQNVTFRCDPISEHNRLYWYRQTLGQGPEFLTYFQNEAQLEKSRLLSDRFSAERPKGSFSTLEIQRTEQGDSAMYLCASSLFKDRGNGYTFGSGTRLTVV.

The CDR3 reads CASSPSGGTAYGYTF. The DNA of the CDR3 is TGTGCCAGCAGCCCTTCGGGGGGAACGGCCTATGGCTACACCTTC. This chain links TRBV7-3 with TRBJ1-2; maybe TRBD1 (5 bases). This CDR3 has 15 amino acids. V was trimmed by 5 bases and J by 4 bases, leaving 17 bases between them. Germline CDR1 reads SGHTA; CDR2 reads FQGTGA. The whole variable domain, remainder taken from reference TRBV7-3 and TRBJ1-2, is GAGVSQTPSNKVTEKGKYVELRCDPISGHTALYWYRQSLGQGPEFLIYFQGTGAADDSGLPNDRFFAVRPEGSVSTLKIQRTERGDSAVYLCASSPSGGTAYGYTFGSGTRLTVV.

The CDR3 DNA follows: TGTGCCAGTTTCCGGGACACTCCTTCCTACGAGCAGTACTTC. Protein product: CASFRDTPSYEQYF. The gene calls are TRBV6-5 and TRBJ2-7, with D possibly matching TRBD1 (6 bases). The CDR3 sequence is 14 residues long. Germline-derived CDR1 and CDR2 are MNHEY and SVGAGI. V lost 9 bases to trimming and J lost 1 base, with 16 bases between them.

The chain is built from TRBV6-4 and TRBJ2-2, with D perhaps matching TRBD2 (6 bases). V was pared by 6 bases and J by 6 bases, with 14 bases between. CDR3 length equals 14 residues. CDR1 and CDR2 from the germline V gene are MRHNA and SNTAGT. CDR3 nucleotides: TGTGCCAGCAGCGCTCGGACGGGGGCCGGGGAGCTGTTTTTT. Its protein product is CASSARTGAGELFF.

The V and J genes are TRBV5-1 and TRBJ1-5, with TRBD1 matching 7 bases. V dropped 0 bases and J dropped 6; count of bases not matched to a gene: 6. The CDR3 spans 15 residues. The germline V gene encodes CDR1 SGHRS and CDR2 YFSETQ. DNA for the CDR3: TGCGCCAGCAGCTTGGAGGCAGGGGGTGGTCAGCCCCAGCATTTT. Translation gives CASSLEAGGGQPQHF.

J is TRBJ2-1 and V is TRBV15; 7 bases line up with TRBD2. Germline CDR1 LNHNV, CDR2 YYDKDF (reference sequence). V was pared by 1 base and J by 9 bases, with 9 bases of the junction left unmatched. The length of the CDR3 is 15 residues. The CDR3 loop is CATSRGGLNRGEQFF. The CDR3 DNA reads TGTGCCACCAGCAGAGGGGGACTAAACCGAGGTGAGCAGTTCTTC.

The rearrangement links TRBV19 to TRBJ2-2, with 9 bases identical to TRBD1. This CDR3 spans 13 amino acids. The trim removed 11 bases at V and 6 bases at J, leaving 7 bases unmatched. Germline V gene lookup returns CDR1 LNHDA and CDR2 SQIVND (reference sequence). CDR3 sequence reads: CAGRTGVAGELFF. CDR3 nucleotides: TGTGCCGGAAGGACAGGGGTCGCCGGGGAGCTGTTTTTT.

The sample holds a few counts of this clone. The CDR3 nucleotides are TGTGCCAGCAGTCGGGAAGCCTCCGCTTACGAGCAGTACTTC. Translating gives CASSREASAYEQYF. The J gene is TRBJ2-7, the V gene TRBV5-4; a possible D gene is TRBD2 (5 bases). Germline-derived CDR1 and CDR2 are SGHNT and YYREEE (reference sequence). The CDR3 totals 14 residues. V was shortened by 5 bases and J by 4 bases, with 16 bases between the two germline ends.

This clone was recorded once. The chain combines TRBV24-1 with TRBJ1-4; 10 bases fit TRBD1. The CDR3 runs to 14 residues. The V gene's germline CDR1 is KGHDR and CDR2 SFDVKD. V trimming: 4 bases; J trimming: 10 bases; junction bases outside the gene matches: 5. CDR3 loop: CATSDLRDRGKLFF. DNA for the CDR3: TGTGCCACCAGTGACCTCCGGGACAGGGGAAAACTGTTTTTT.

The chain couples TRBV27 to TRBJ1-1, with D uncertain. Germline loops: CDR1 MNHEY, CDR2 SMNVEV (reference sequence). Deletions cut 5 bases from V and 1 base from J, with 8 bases between. The CDR3 has 13 residues. Written as DNA, the CDR3 is TGTGCCAGCAGTGGAACAGCGAACACTGAAGCTTTCTTT. It encodes CASSGTANTEAFF.